This passage covers 3 T cell receptor beta chains from one sample sequenced in a study of CD8+CD57+ T cells in acquired aplastic anemia. CD8+CD57+ cell expansion, shown by flow cytometry, had occurred in the patients selected for sequencing. Profiles of TCR beta VDJ and CDR3 were generated from a genomic DNA template. TCRdb reprocessed the reads with MiXCR, giving one entry per CDR3 protein. The table records 200,000 to 300,000 distinct CDR3 sequences, around 82% of them present only once. Input material: sorted CD4+, CD8+, or CD8+CD57+ T cells (not recorded which) from PBMCs. The receptor source for this set is a human donor with aplastic anemia.

The chain has TRBV4-3 and TRBJ2-3; perhaps TRBD1 as D (6 bases). The end of the DNA fits TRBJ1-5 better, so the J call may be wrong. The CDR3 spans 16 residues. Germline loops: CDR1 LGHNA, CDR2 YSLEER. CDR3 DNA sequence: TGCGCCAGCAGCCAAGATTCTTGGACAGCGGATCAGCCCCAGCATTTT. Protein sequence: CASSQDSWTADQPQHF.

Note on this clonotype: One junction end does not reproduce the germline sequence, and a read error may be involved. The CDR3 DNA sequence: TGTGCCAGCAGTGAAACGAGGACCCGTGAGCTGTTCTTC. Amino acids: CASSETRTRELFF. The J gene is TRBJ2-2, the V gene TRBV2; D gene unclear. Germline assignment: CDR1 SNHLY and CDR2 FYNNEI. The CDR3 is 13 residues long. The complete variable domain, with remaining parts taken from reference TRBV2 and TRBJ2-2, reads EPEVTQTPSHQVTQMGQEVILRCVPISNHLYFYWYRQILGQKVEFLVSFYNNEISEKSEIFDDQFSVERPDGSNFTLKIRSTKLEDSAMYFCASSETRTRELFFGEGSRLTVL.

The chain combines TRBV7-9 with TRBJ2-3; 10 positions agree with TRBD2. Losses at the gene ends were 3 bases for V and 14 bases for J; bases not matched to a gene: 14. The germline CDR1 and CDR2 sequences are SEHNR and FQNEAQ (reference sequence). The CDR3 runs 15 residues. CDR3 bases: TGTGCCAGCAGCTTTCAAAGAAGCGGGGGGGGCGATGGGTATTTT. It translates to CASSFQRSGGGDGYF.